The 2 T cell receptor beta chains below were found in one sample sequenced in a study of type 1 and type 2 diabetes patients. The PCR template was genomic DNA. Amplification of the beta chain CDR3 used 30 forward and 13 reverse multiplex primers. From the multiplex PCR reads, TCRdb called clonotypes with MiXCR, one entry per CDR3 protein. Seen here are 280,000 or so distinct CDR3 sequences, 45% to 60% observed once, and the top ten hold about an eighth. The sequenced sample consisted of peripheral blood mononuclear cells (PBMCs). The receptors were gathered from a man younger than 35 with type 2 diabetes.

This chain joins TRBV27 and TRBJ1-2, with 8 bases matching TRBD1. From germline, CDR1 is MNHEY and CDR2 SMNVEV (reference sequence). Germline trimming cut 5 bases from V and 7 bases from J; bases unmatched to any gene: 6. The CDR3 has 13 residues. In DNA, the CDR3 is TGTGCCAGCAGTAACGACAGGGGAGGTGGCTACACCTTC. Protein: CASSNDRGGGYTF.

Comment on this clonotype: An end of the junction does not agree with germline; a read error may underlie this. The chain recombines TRBV2 with TRBJ2-7; no reliable D call. CDR3 length equals 12 residues. Per germline, CDR1 SNHLY and CDR2 FYNNEI. CDR3 region: CASSDGYYKQYF. The CDR3 DNA follows: TGTGCCAGCAGTGACGGGTACTACAAGCAGTACTTC.